Following are 13 T cell receptor beta chains from one sample sequenced in a study of T cell repertoires in cytomegalovirus infection. These receptors have no identified antigens. TCRdb reanalysed the reads using MiXCR and keeps one entry per CDR3 protein. The sample carries approximately 500,000 distinct CDR3 sequences, around a third recorded once. This material consisted of cultured PBMCs, taken from culture after CMV antigen stimulation. All receptors derive from a human donor in good health (CMV status not recorded). Some clones in this sample may be carry-over from other donors' samples.

This rearrangement joins TRBV4-1 to TRBJ1-5, with 7 bases aligning to TRBD1. CDR1 is MGHRA and CDR2 is YSYEKL in the germline V gene. The CDR3 spans 16 residues. V dropped 3 bases and J dropped 7; count of bases not matched to a gene: 12. For the CDR3, the DNA is TGCGCCAGCAGCCAGGTATTGAGACAGGGAGGACAGCCCCAGCATTTT. Its translation: CASSQVLRQGGQPQHF.

This clonotype is a singleton in its sample. The chain joins TRBV6-2 or TRBV6-3 to TRBJ2-7; D may correspond to TRBD1 or TRBD2 (7 bases each). The CDR3 has 15 amino acids. Trimming took off 6 bases at V and 4 bases at J, with 19 bases between the two ends. CDR1 is MNHEY and CDR2 is SVGEGT in the germline V gene. In DNA, the CDR3 is TGTGCCAGCAGCCGGGGAGGGGGCTTGAGATACGAGCAGTACTTC. Its protein is CASSRGGGLRYEQYF.

The chain joins TRBV12-3 or TRBV12-4 to TRBJ2-1; TRBD1 aligns across 7 bases. The CDR3 is made up of 16 amino acids. V lost 5 bases to trimming and J lost 5 bases; unmatched junction nucleotides: 12. Here the CDR3 reads CASSQSQGLGDNEQFF. DNA for the CDR3: TGTGCCAGCAGTCAATCACAGGGGCTGGGTGACAATGAGCAGTTCTTC.

The genes are TRBV5-1 and TRBJ1-1, with TRBD1 matching over 9 bases. CDR1 is SGHRS and CDR2 is YFSETQ in the germline V gene. Unmatched junction bases numbered 8, after V lost 2 bases and J lost 0 bases. CDR3 length equals 17 residues. This chain's CDR3 is CASSFGQGSPMNTEAFF. The CDR3, as DNA: TGCGCCAGCAGCTTTGGACAGGGGTCCCCCATGAACACTGAAGCTTTCTTT.

The chain uses TRBV12-3 or TRBV12-4 and TRBJ2-7, with 13 bases that match TRBD2. V lost 2 bases, J lost 6 bases, and 4 bases stayed unmatched. The CDR3 totals 15 residues. CDR3 sequence: CASSLNGLAGVEQYF. The CDR3 region has the DNA TGTGCCAGCAGTTTAAACGGACTAGCGGGAGTCGAGCAGTACTTC.

This clonotype was observed a handful of times. J is TRBJ2-1 and V is TRBV6-2 or TRBV6-3; no firm D call. Germline CDR1 and CDR2: MNHEY and SVGEGT. This CDR3 spans 12 amino acids. Trimming cost V 4 bases and J 7 bases, with 8 bases left between them. The CDR3 region is CASSWDVNEQFF. The CDR3 nucleotides are TGTGCCAGCAGTTGGGATGTAAATGAGCAGTTCTTC.

In this sample, this clonotype turned up many times. The chain joins TRBV7-2 to TRBJ1-1, with D uncertain. Per the germline V gene, CDR1 is SGHTA and CDR2 is FQGNSA. V dropped 4 bases and J dropped 0 bases, with 9 bases sitting between them. This CDR3 spans 14 amino acids. The CDR3 sequence is CASSSLNLNTEAFF. CDR3 in DNA: TGTGCCAGCAGCTCGTTAAATTTGAACACTGAAGCTTTCTTT. The full variable domain, in which reference TRBV7-2 and TRBJ1-1 provide the parts outside the CDR3, is GAGVSQSPSNKVTEKGKDVELRCDPISGHTALYWYRQSLGQGLEFLIYFQGNSAPDKSGLPSDRFSAERTGGSVSTLTIQRTQQEDSAVYLCASSSLNLNTEAFFGQGTRLTVV.

This clonotype was counted a few times. The chain links TRBV7-2 to TRBJ2-4; TRBD2 is a possible D gene (5 bases). The ends were cut back, 3 bases at V and 9 bases at J, with 9 bases in the middle. Germline V gene sequence: CDR1 SGHTA, CDR2 FQGNSA. The CDR3 contains 12 residues. The CDR3 loop is CASSFWESIQYF. The CDR3 DNA reads as TGTGCCAGCAGCTTTTGGGAGTCCATTCAGTACTTC.

In its sample, this clonotype was seen a few times. CDR3: CASSIDPLTSGSYPSYNEQFF. The CDR3 DNA reads TGTGCCAGTAGTATTGACCCATTGACTAGCGGGAGTTACCCCTCCTACAATGAGCAGTTCTTC. The chain employs TRBV19 and TRBJ2-1; 12 nucleotides match TRBD2. The CDR3 covers 21 residues. CDR1 and CDR2 (germline): LNHDA, SQIVND (reference sequence). The V and J ends lost 3 bases and 0 bases, in that order; junction bases with no gene match: 15.

The rearrangement joins TRBV7-6 to TRBJ2-7, with D maybe TRBD2 (6 bases). Germline-derived CDR1 and CDR2 are SGHVS and FNYEAQ. V gave up 5 bases and J gave up 0 bases, with 17 bases separating them. The CDR3 spans 16 residues. CDR3 sequence: CASSPLGDFRSYEQYF. Here the CDR3 DNA reads TGTGCCAGCAGCCCGCTAGGGGACTTTCGCTCCTACGAGCAGTACTTC.

In its sample, this clonotype was seen a few times. The V and J genes are TRBV7-2 and TRBJ2-1; 7 bases line up with TRBD1. This CDR3 comprises 16 residues. CDR1 is SGHTA, CDR2 FQGNSA, per germline. V lost 4 bases and J lost 4; bases outside the gene matches: 10. The CDR3: CASSSLGTEHYNEQFF. CDR3 nucleotide sequence: TGTGCCAGCAGCTCTCTCGGGACAGAACATTACAATGAGCAGTTCTTC.

This clonotype was observed a few times. This rearrangement joins TRBV6-1 to TRBJ1-5, with D possibly TRBD1 on 5 matching bases. The V gene lost 5 bases and the J gene lost 2 bases, with 13 bases spanning the gap. The CDR3 length is 15 residues. Germline loops: CDR1 MNHNS, CDR2 SASEGT. The CDR3 spells CASSSGGEGNQPQHF. The CDR3, as DNA: TGTGCCAGCAGTTCGGGGGGTGAGGGCAATCAGCCCCAGCATTTT.

The J gene is TRBJ1-5, the V gene TRBV7-2, with TRBD1 matching 8 bases. The CDR3 is made up of 15 amino acids. Germline CDR1 SGHTA, CDR2 FQGNSA. The V segment lost 4 bases and the J segment 4 bases; nucleotides outside the gene matches: 6. CDR3 residues: CASSSLTGVNQPQHF. CDR3 in DNA: TGTGCCAGCAGCTCGTTGACAGGGGTTAATCAGCCCCAGCATTTT.